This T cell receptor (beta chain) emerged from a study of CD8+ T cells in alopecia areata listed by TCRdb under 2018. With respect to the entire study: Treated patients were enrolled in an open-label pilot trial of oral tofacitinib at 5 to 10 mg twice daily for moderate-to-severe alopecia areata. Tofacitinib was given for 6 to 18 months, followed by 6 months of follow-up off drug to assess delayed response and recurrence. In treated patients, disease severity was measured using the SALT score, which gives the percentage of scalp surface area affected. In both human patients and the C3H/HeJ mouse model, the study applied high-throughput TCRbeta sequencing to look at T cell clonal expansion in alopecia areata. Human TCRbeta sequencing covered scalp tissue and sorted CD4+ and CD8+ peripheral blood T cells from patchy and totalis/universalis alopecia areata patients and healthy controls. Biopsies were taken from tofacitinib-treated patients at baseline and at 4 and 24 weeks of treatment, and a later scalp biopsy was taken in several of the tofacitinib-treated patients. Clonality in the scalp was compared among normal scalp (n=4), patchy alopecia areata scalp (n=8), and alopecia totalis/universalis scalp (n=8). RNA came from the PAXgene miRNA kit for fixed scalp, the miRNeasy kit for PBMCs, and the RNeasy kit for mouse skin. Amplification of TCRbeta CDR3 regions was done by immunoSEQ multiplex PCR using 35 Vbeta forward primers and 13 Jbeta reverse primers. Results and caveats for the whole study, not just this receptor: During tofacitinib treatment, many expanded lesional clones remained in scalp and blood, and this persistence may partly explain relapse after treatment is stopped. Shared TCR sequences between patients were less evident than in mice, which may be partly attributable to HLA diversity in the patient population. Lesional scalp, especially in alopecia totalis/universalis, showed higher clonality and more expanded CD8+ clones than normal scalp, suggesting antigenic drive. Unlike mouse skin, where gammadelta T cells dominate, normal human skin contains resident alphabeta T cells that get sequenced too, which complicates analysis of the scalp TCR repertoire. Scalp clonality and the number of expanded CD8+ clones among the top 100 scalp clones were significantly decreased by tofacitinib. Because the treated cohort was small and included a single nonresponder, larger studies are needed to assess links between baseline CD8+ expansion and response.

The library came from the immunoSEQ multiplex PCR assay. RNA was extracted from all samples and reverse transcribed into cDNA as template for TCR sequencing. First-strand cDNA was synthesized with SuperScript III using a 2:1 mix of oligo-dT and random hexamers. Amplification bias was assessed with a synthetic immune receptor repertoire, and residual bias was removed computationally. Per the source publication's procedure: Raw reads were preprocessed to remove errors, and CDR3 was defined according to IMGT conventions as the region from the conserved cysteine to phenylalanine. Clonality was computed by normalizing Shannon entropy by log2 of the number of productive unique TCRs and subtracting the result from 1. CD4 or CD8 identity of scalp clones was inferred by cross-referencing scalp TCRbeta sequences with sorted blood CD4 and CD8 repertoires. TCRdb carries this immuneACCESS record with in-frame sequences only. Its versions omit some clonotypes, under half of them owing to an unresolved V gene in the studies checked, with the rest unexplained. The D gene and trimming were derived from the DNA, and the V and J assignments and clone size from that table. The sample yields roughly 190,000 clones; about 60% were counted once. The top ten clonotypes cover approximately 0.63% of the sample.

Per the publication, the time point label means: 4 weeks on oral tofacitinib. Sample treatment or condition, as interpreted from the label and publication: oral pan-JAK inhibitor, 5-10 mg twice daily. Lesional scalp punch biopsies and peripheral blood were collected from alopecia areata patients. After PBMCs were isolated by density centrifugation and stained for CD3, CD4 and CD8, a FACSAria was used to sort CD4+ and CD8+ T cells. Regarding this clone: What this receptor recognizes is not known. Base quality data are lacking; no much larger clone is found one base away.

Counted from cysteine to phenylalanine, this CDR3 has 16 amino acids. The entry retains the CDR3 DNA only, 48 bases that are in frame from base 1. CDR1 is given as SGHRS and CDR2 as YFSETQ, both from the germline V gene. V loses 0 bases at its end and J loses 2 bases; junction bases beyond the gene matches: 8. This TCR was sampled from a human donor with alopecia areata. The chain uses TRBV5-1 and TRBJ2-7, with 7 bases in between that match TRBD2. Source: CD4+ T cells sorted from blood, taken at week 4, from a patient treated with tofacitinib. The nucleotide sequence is TGCGCCAGCAGCTTGGGGCTAGCGGCGGGACCCTACGAGCAGTACTTC. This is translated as CASSLGLAAGPYEQYF.